The 3 T cell receptor beta chains below all came from one sample that was sequenced in a study of shared clonotypes between healthy human individuals. Method: immunoSEQ multiplex PCR; TCRdb's copy keeps in-frame clones and lacks some. The sample has 950,000 to 1,300,000 clones, about 76% seen once; the top ten hold 1.4%. The sequencing input was memory CD4+ T cells sorted from blood. Sample subset: CD45RA-negative fraction. The receptors come from a man younger than 30 in good health.

This clone was counted once. CDR3 loop: CASSLSGDGYGYTF. CDR3 DNA sequence: TGTGCCAGCAGCTTATCCGGGGACGGCTATGGCTACACCTTC. The chain is built from TRBV7-3 and TRBJ1-2, with D possibly being TRBD1 (5 bases). Looked up from germline, CDR1 is SGHTA and CDR2 is FQGTGA. Trimming took 2 bases from V and 4 from J, leaving 11 bases between them. The CDR3 covers 14 residues.

This clone is a singleton in its sample. V is TRBV19 and J is TRBJ2-1; no clear D gene. CDR3 length equals 14 residues. The V end was cut by 6 bases, the J end by 6 bases, with 15 bases between. The germline CDR1 and CDR2 sequences are LNHDA and SQIVND (reference sequence). CDR3 bases: TGTGCCAGTAGGCCGGGCCCTGAGGCCAATGAGCAGTTCTTC. Translated, it gives CASRPGPEANEQFF.

The chain joins TRBV2 to TRBJ2-3, with 10 bases identical to TRBD1. Germline V gene data show CDR1 as SNHLY and CDR2 as FYNNEI. Trimming removed 6 bases from V and 4 bases from J; junction bases left unmatched: 4. The CDR3 is 14 residues long. CDR3 in DNA: TGTGCCAGCAGGACAGGGGGCCGGGCAGATACGCAGTATTTT. Its translation is CASRTGGRADTQYF.